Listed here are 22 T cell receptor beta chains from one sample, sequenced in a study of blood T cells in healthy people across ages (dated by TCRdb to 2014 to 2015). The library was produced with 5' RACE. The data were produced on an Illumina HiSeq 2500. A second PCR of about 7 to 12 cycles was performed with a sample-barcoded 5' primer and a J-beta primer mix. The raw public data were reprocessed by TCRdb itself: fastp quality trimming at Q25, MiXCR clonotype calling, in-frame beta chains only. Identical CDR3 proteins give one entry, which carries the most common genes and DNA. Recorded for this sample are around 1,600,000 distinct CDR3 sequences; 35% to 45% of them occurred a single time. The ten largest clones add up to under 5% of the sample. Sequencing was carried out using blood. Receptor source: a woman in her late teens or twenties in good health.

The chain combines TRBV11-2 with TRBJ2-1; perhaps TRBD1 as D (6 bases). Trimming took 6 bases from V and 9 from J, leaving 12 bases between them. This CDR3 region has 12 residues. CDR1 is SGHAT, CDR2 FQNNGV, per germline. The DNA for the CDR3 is TGTGCCAGCAGGGCAGGGGCGGCTGAGCAGTTCTTC. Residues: CASRAGAAEQFF. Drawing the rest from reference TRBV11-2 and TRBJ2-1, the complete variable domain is EAGVAQSPRYKIIEKRQSVAFWCNPISGHATLYWYQQILGQGPKLLIQFQNNGVVDDSQLPKDRFSAERLKGVDSTLKIQPAKLEDSAVYLCASRAGAAEQFFGPGTRLTVL.

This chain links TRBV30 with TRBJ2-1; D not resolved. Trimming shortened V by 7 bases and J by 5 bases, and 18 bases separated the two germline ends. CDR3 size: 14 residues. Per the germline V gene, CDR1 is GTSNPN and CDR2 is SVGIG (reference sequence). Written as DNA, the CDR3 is TGTGCCTCGTCTAAGGGCTTACGACACAATGAGCAGTTCTTC. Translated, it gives CASSKGLRHNEQFF.

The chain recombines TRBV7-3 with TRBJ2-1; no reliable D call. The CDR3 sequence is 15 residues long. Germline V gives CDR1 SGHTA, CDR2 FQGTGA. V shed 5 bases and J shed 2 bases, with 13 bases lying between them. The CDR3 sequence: CASSATRTPYNEQFF. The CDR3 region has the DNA TGTGCCAGCAGCGCGACACGAACTCCCTACAATGAGCAGTTCTTC.

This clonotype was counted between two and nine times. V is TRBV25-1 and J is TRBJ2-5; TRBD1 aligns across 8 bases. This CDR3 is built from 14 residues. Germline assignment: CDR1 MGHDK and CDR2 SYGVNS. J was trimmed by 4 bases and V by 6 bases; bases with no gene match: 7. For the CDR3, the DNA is TGTGCCAGCAGAGGGACAGGTAGTCTAGAGACCCAGTACTTC. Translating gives CASRGTGSLETQYF.

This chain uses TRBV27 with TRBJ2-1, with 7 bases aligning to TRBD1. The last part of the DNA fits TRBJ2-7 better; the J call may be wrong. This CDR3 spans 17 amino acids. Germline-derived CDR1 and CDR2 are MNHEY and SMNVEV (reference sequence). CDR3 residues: CASRATRGSLSYNEQYF. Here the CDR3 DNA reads TGTGCCAGCAGGGCGACCAGGGGGTCCCTTTCCTACAATGAGCAGTACTTC.

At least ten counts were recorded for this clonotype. CDR3 in DNA: TGTGCCAGCAGCCCCGGGACAGGGGAAAACGAGCAGTACTTC. The encoded protein is CASSPGTGENEQYF. The V call is TRBV7-9, the J call TRBJ2-7; 10 nucleotides line up with TRBD1. This CDR3 contains 14 residues. Losses at the gene ends were 5 bases for V and 5 bases for J; bases not matched to a gene: 6. Looked up from germline, CDR1 is SEHNR and CDR2 is FQNEAQ (reference sequence).

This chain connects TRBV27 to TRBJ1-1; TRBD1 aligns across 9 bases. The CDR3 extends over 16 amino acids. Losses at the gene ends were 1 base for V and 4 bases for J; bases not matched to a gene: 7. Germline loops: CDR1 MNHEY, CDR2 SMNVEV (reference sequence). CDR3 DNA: TGTGCCAGCAGTTTATTGACGGACAGGGGTGTCACTGAAGCTTTCTTT. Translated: CASSLLTDRGVTEAFF.

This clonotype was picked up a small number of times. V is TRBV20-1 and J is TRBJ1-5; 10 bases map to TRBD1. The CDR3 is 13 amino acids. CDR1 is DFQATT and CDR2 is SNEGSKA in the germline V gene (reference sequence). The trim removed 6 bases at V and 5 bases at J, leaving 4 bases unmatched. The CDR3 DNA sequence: TGCAGTGCGACCGGGACAGGGGATCAGCCCCAGCATTTT. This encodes CSATGTGDQPQHF.

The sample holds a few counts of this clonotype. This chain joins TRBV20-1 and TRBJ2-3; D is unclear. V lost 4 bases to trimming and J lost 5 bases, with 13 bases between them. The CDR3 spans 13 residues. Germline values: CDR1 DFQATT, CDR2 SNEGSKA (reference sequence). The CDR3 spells CSAKGWAEDTQYF. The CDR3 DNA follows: TGCAGTGCTAAGGGATGGGCTGAAGATACGCAGTATTTT.

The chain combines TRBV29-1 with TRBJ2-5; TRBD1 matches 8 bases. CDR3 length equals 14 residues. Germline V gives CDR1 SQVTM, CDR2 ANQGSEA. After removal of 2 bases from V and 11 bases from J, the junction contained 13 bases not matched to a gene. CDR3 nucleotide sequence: TGCAGCGTTGAAATCCGGGACAGGTACAATGAGCAGTACTTC. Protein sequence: CSVEIRDRYNEQYF.

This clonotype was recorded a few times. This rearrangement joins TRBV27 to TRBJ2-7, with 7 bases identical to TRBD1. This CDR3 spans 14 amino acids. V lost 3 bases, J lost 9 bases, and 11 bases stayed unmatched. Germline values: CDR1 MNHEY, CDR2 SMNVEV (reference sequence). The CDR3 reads CASSLFGTVSPQYF. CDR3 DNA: TGTGCCAGCAGTTTGTTCGGGACAGTATCCCCGCAGTACTTC.

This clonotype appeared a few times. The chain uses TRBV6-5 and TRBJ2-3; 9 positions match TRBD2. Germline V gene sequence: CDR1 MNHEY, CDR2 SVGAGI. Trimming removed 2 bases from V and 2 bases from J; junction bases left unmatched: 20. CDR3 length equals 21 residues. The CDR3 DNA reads TGTGCCAGCAGTTACCTCCCGGCGGAAGAGTGGCCTAGCGGGGACACAGATACGCAGTATTTT. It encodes CASSYLPAEEWPSGDTDTQYF.

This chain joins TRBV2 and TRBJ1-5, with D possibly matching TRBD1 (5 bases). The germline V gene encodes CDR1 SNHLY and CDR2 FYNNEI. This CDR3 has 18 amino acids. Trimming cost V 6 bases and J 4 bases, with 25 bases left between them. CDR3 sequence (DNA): TGTGCCAGCAGCGCCTCCAAGGACACGATTTGGGATAATCAGCCCCAGCATTTT. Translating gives CASSASKDTIWDNQPQHF. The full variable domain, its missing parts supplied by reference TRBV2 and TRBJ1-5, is EPEVTQTPSHQVTQMGQEVILRCVPISNHLYFYWYRQILGQKVEFLVSFYNNEISEKSEIFDDQFSVERPDGSNFTLKIRSTKLEDSAMYFCASSASKDTIWDNQPQHFGDGTRLSIL.

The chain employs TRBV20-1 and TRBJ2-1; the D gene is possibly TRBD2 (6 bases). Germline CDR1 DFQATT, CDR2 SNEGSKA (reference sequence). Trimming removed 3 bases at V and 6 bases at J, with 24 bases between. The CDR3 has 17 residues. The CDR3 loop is CSARGRLVGLPLNEQFF. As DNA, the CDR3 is TGCAGTGCTAGGGGCCGACTAGTTGGTTTGCCCCTCAATGAGCAGTTCTTC.

The CDR3 spells CAISGGPGVRNTEAFF. The CDR3 nucleotides are TGTGCCATCAGTGGAGGGCCAGGGGTTCGGAACACTGAAGCTTTCTTT. The gene calls are TRBV10-3 and TRBJ1-1; weak D call: TRBD1 (6 bases). V lost 4 bases to trimming and J lost 1 base, with 16 bases between them. CDR1 is ENHRY and CDR2 is SYGVKD in the germline V gene. The CDR3 covers 16 residues.

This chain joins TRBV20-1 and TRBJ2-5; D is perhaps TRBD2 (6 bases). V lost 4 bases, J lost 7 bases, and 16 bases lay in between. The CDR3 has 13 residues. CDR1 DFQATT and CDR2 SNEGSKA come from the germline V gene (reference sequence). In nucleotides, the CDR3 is TGCAGTGCTAATCGGAGGGGTGGTAGGACCCAGTACTTC. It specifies CSANRRGGRTQYF.

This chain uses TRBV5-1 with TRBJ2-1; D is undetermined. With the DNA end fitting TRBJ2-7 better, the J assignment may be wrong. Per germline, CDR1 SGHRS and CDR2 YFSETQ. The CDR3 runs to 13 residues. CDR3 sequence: CASSVVGYNEQYF. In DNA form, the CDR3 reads TGCGCCAGCAGCGTGGTAGGGTACAATGAGCAGTACTTC.

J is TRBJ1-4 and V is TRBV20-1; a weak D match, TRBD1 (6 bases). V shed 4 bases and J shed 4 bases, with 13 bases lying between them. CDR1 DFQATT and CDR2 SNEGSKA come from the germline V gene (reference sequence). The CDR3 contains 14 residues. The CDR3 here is CSATNREINEKLFF. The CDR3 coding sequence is TGCAGTGCTACCAACAGGGAGATTAATGAAAAACTGTTTTTT.

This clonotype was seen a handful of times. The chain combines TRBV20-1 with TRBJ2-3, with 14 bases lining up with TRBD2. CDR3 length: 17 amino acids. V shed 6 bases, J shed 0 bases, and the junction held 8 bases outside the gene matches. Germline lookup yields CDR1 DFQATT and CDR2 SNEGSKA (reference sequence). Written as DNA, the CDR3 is TGCAGTGCGGAGCCGGGACTAGCGGGAGAAAGCACAGATACGCAGTATTTT. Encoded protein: CSAEPGLAGESTDTQYF.

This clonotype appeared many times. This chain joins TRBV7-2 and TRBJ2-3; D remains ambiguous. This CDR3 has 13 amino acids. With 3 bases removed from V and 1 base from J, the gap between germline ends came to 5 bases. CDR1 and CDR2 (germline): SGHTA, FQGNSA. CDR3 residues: CASSFSRTDTQYF. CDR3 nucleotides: TGTGCCAGCAGCTTTTCTCGCACAGATACGCAGTATTTT. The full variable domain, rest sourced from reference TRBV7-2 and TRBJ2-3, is GAGVSQSPSNKVTEKGKDVELRCDPISGHTALYWYRQSLGQGLEFLIYFQGNSAPDKSGLPSDRFSAERTGGSVSTLTIQRTQQEDSAVYLCASSFSRTDTQYFGPGTRLTVL.

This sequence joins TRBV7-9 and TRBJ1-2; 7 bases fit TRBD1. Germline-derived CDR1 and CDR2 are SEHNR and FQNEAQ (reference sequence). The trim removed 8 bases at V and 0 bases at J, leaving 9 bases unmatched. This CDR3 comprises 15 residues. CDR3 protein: CASGGQMGPNYGYTF. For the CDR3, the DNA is TGTGCCAGCGGGGGACAGATGGGACCTAACTATGGCTACACCTTC.

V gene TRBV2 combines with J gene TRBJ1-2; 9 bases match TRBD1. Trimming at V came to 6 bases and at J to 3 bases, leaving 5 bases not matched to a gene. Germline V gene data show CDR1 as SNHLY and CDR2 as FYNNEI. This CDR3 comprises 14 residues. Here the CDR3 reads CASRPGTGHYGYTF. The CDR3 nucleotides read TGTGCCAGCAGGCCCGGGACAGGGCACTATGGCTACACCTTC. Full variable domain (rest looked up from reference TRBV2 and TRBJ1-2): EPEVTQTPSHQVTQMGQEVILRCVPISNHLYFYWYRQILGQKVEFLVSFYNNEISEKSEIFDDQFSVERPDGSNFTLKIRSTKLEDSAMYFCASRPGTGHYGYTFGSGTRLTVV.